This is a list of T cell receptor beta chains from one sample in a study of T cells after yellow fever vaccination. One entry per CDR3 protein, called by TCRdb with MiXCR from the 5' RACE reads. Seen here are hundreds of thousands of distinct CDR3 sequences, roughly 6.1% observed once, and the top ten hold 14% to 15%. This specimen was PBMCs, taken 5 days after the yellow fever booster vaccination. Receptors were obtained from a man in his thirties or forties who received the YFV17D yellow fever vaccine. Both conserved end residues are part of each CDR3. Each record gives: V gene, CDR3 length, D gene, J gene, CDR3 protein. A D gene is named only where the DNA matches it firmly.

>TRBV14|13|.|TRBJ1-2
CASSHDKNYGYTF
>TRBV7-2|16|.|TRBJ2-3
CASSLAARQGTDTQYF
>TRBV11-3|14|.|TRBJ2-5
CASSPGLLGGTQYF
>TRBV3-1|15|.|TRBJ1-1
CASSQSPSGATEAFF
>TRBV6-4|20|TRBD2|TRBJ2-6
CASSHTGGGLERAGANVLTF
>TRBV20-1|18|.|TRBJ2-7
CSALDSGYQGIGLGEQYF
>TRBV7-8|14|.|TRBJ2-3
CASSPGTVTDTQYF
>TRBV30|13|.|TRBJ2-5
CAWSGVSQETQYF
>TRBV5-1|15|.|TRBJ2-1
CASSLDSSAYNEQFF
>TRBV20-1|15|TRBD1|TRBJ1-1
CSARAGGAGNTEAFF
>TRBV7-2|17|TRBD1|TRBJ2-7
CASSLLGGQGLSGEQYF
>TRBV29-1|14|TRBD2|TRBJ2-7
CSVSLGLAIYEQYF
>TRBV28|13|.|TRBJ2-1
CASTGFSSNEQFF
>TRBV7-2|15|.|TRBJ2-1
CASRGSGTYGHEQFF
>TRBV6-2/TRBV6-3|13|.|TRBJ2-1
CASIPRGYNEQFF
>TRBV12-3/TRBV12-4|17|.|TRBJ2-4
CASSIHSGSIAKNIQYF
>TRBV20-1|14|.|TRBJ2-7
CCALKTLRPYEQYF
>TRBV14|15|.|TRBJ2-1
CASSPGRRTINEQFF
>TRBV12-3/TRBV12-4|15|.|TRBJ2-1
CASSLAGRYYNEQFF
>TRBV20-1|12|.|TRBJ1-5
CSALAVGQPQHF
>TRBV6-1|13|TRBD1|TRBJ2-7
CASSTGGPYEQYF
>TRBV15|14|TRBD1|TRBJ2-7
CATSREDRGYEQYF
>TRBV7-2|15|.|TRBJ2-1
CASSLLGALRNEQFF
>TRBV5-4|19|TRBD2|TRBJ2-7
CASSVLRTSGNRSAYEQYF
>TRBV4-3|15|.|TRBJ2-4
CASRPFLDGKNIQYF
>TRBV7-2|15|.|TRBJ2-5
CASAPAFTGQETQYF
>TRBV7-8|14|.|TRBJ1-6
CASSFKEGNSPLHF
>TRBV5-1|13|.|TRBJ2-2
CASSLGSTGELFF
>TRBV7-2|11|.|TRBJ2-1
CASSFTGEQFF
>TRBV4-3|16|.|TRBJ2-4
CASSQDQGIPKNIQYF
>TRBV7-9|14|.|TRBJ1-4
CASSVDNLLEKLFF
>TRBV5-4|14|TRBD1|TRBJ2-3
CASRVQGASDTQYF
>TRBV11-2|16|.|TRBJ2-1
CASSLALGGTYNEQFF
>TRBV7-2|14|.|TRBJ1-2
CASTSRAPYYGYTF
>TRBV20-1|12|.|TRBJ2-5
CSAPVLQETQYF
>TRBV5-1|13|.|TRBJ2-2
CASSTSPTGELFF
>TRBV5-6|15|TRBD1|TRBJ2-4
CASSTTGQETNIQYF
>TRBV12-3/TRBV12-4|13|.|TRBJ1-2
CASSLRGGYGYTF
>TRBV3-1|14|TRBD2|TRBJ2-7
CASSQGDYSAAQYF
>TRBV3-1|12|.|TRBJ2-5
CASSHRTQTQYF
>TRBV2|13|.|TRBJ2-1
CASTVTVYNEQFF
>TRBV20-1|14|.|TRBJ2-2
CSARQYMSTGELFF
>TRBV20-1|16|.|TRBJ2-5
CSADDWGPTGQETQYF
>TRBV6-2/TRBV6-3|17|.|TRBJ2-1
CASRGYSRSGFRNEQFF
>TRBV10-3|15|TRBD1|TRBJ1-1
CAIQFGQGTNTEAFF